These T cell receptor beta chains were read from a single sample in a study of T cells after posttransplantation cyclophosphamide. TCRdb's copy holds only in-frame clones and misses some; the assay was immunoSEQ multiplex PCR. The profile covers more than 10,000 clones, none occurring a single time. The specimen comprised PBMCs, sampled after allogeneic stem cell transplant with posttransplant cyclophosphamide. The receptors originated from a female patient aged 40 to 55 who received an allogeneic stem cell transplant from an unrelated donor, was CMV-positive, and had acute GVHD only. Some T cells could come from the graft donor. Both conserved end residues are part of each CDR3. The order of the fields is V gene, D gene, clone size, J gene, CDR3 DNA, CDR3 protein. D genes are given only for firm matches. Only some rows state a clone size, as once, few, many or a class for expanded clones.

>TRBV7-7|TRBD2|many|TRBJ2-1
TGTGCCAGCAGCTTAGGGCTAGCGGGAGGCAATGAGCAGTTCTTC
CASSLGLAGGNEQFF
>TRBV7-3|.|many|TRBJ2-5
TGTGCCAGCAGCCCCCTCGGGGAGCAAGAGACCCAGTACTTC
CASSPLGEQETQYF
>TRBV19|.|few|TRBJ1-5
TGTGCCAGTATGGGCACAGCCAATCAGCCCCAGCATTTT
CASMGTANQPQHF
>TRBV7-6|.|many|TRBJ2-1
TGTGCCAGCAGCTTAATTCAGCACAGCCCGAATGAGCAGTTCTTC
CASSLIQHSPNEQFF
>TRBV7-7|TRBD1|many|TRBJ2-5
TGTGCTAGCAGCTTAGGTGGACAGGGGGTTTGGGAGACCCAGTACTTC
CASSLGGQGVWETQYF
>TRBV6-1|TRBD2|many|TRBJ2-7
TGTGCCAGCACTATGACTAGCGGGAGTTCCCACGAGCAGTACTTC
CASTMTSGSSHEQYF
>TRBV5-6|TRBD1|.|TRBJ2-7
TGTGCCAGCAGCCGGGGACAGGGAGTAACCTACGAGCAGTACTTC
CASSRGQGVTYEQYF
>TRBV28|TRBD2|many|TRBJ2-1
TGTGCCAGCATTCCAGCGGGGGGGCCAAATGAGCAGTTCTTC
CASIPAGGPNEQFF
>TRBV19|TRBD2|many|TRBJ2-7
TGTGCCAGTAGTTATGCGGGGGGTCCCTACGAGCAGTACTTC
CASSYAGGPYEQYF
>TRBV4-3|.|many|TRBJ2-2
TGCGCCAGCAGCCGAGGAACAGGGACGAACACCGGGGAGCTGTTTTTT
CASSRGTGTNTGELFF
>TRBV7-7|.|many|TRBJ2-2
TGTGCTAGCAGCTTAGATGGGCAAGTGGCCGGGGAGCTGTTTTTT
CASSLDGQVAGELFF
>TRBV6-5|TRBD2|many|TRBJ2-1
TGTGCCAGCAGGGGACTAGCACAATGGGGATATGAGCAGTTCTTC
CASRGLAQWGYEQFF
>TRBV5-1|TRBD1|.|TRBJ2-7
TGCGCCAGCAGTAACACCGGGACAGTCTACGAGCAGTACTTC
CASSNTGTVYEQYF
>TRBV28|TRBD2|.|TRBJ2-7
TGTGCCAGCAGTTACCTAGCGGGGTTCTCCTACGAGCAGTACTTC
CASSYLAGFSYEQYF
>TRBV11-3|.|many|TRBJ2-7
TGTGCCAGCAGCTTAACTCAGGTCTCCGAGCAGTACTTC
CASSLTQVSEQYF
>TRBV27|.|few|TRBJ2-3
TGTGCCAGCAGGCAGGGCAGGGGAACAGATACGCAGTATTTT
CASRQGRGTDTQYF
>TRBV18|.|many|TRBJ1-1
TGTGCCAGCTCCCGGGGGAACACTGAAGCTTTCTTT
CASSRGNTEAFF
>TRBV21-1|.|few|TRBJ2-5
TGTGCCAGCAATTGGGATCGTCCAGCGGGAAGGATTGAGACCCAGTACTTC
CASNWDRPAGRIETQYF
>TRBV7-9|TRBD2|.|TRBJ2-3
TGTGCCAGCAGCCCCCCGGGGGCCTTGGCGGGAGGGCAAGTGGATACGCAGTATTTT
CASSPPGALAGGQVDTQYF
>TRBV28|TRBD1|.|TRBJ1-2
TGTGCCAGCAGTTTATCGGTCCTGTCGGGACAGCTCTATGGCTACACCTTC
CASSLSVLSGQLYGYTF
>TRBV5-4|.|few|TRBJ2-5
TGTGCCAGCAGCTTGGTGCAGGGATGGGGAGAGACCCAGTACTTC
CASSLVQGWGETQYF
>TRBV7-3|TRBD2|few|TRBJ2-1
TGTGCCAGCAGCTCACTAGCGGACTACAATGAGCAGTTCTTC
CASSSLADYNEQFF
>TRBV14|TRBD2|.|TRBJ2-1
TGTGCCAGCAGCCAAGAGGGACTAGCGGGAGGGCGCGACAATGAGCAGTTCTTC
CASSQEGLAGGRDNEQFF
>TRBV28|.|many|TRBJ1-6
TGTGCCAGCAGTTCCCCCGGCGGGGGCCGCTCACCCCTCCACTTT
CASSSPGGGRSPLHF
>TRBV9|.|many|TRBJ2-7
TGTGCCAGCAGCGTAGCTCTCGGCGGCGGCTACGAGCAGTACTTC
CASSVALGGGYEQYF
>TRBV7-3|TRBD1|many|TRBJ2-2
TGTGCCAGCAGCTCGACAGGGGGCACGAACACCGGGGAGCTGTTTTTT
CASSSTGGTNTGELFF
>TRBV7-2|.|many|TRBJ2-3
TGTGCCAGCAGCTTACCTAGCCCAGATACGCAGTATTTT
CASSLPSPDTQYF
>TRBV7-2|TRBD2|many|TRBJ2-5
TGTGCCAGCAGCTTCGGACTAGCGGGGGAGAGGGAGACCCAGTACTTC
CASSFGLAGERETQYF
>TRBV7-9|TRBD1|many|TRBJ1-2
TGTGCCAGCAGCTTAAATGGGGACAGGGGGACCTATGGCTACACCTTC
CASSLNGDRGTYGYTF
>TRBV18|TRBD1|many|TRBJ1-4
TGTGCCAGCTCACCAACGCTCTCGACAGGGCACCTTGAAAAACTGTTTTTT
CASSPTLSTGHLEKLFF
>TRBV9|.|.|TRBJ2-2
TGTGCCAGCAGCGTAGCTATCCAACCGAACACCGGGGAGCTGTTTTTT
CASSVAIQPNTGELFF
>TRBV10-3|TRBD2|many|TRBJ2-7
TGTGCCATCAGTGATTTAGCGGGAGCGGAGATCGAGCAGTACTTC
CAISDLAGAEIEQYF
>TRBV7-8|.|.|TRBJ1-4
TGTGCCAGCAGCCGATGGGGCAGGAATAATGAAAAACTGTTTTTT
CASSRWGRNNEKLFF
>TRBV2|TRBD2|many|TRBJ2-3
TGTGCCAGCAGCGGGAGGCAGATCGGAGATACGCAGTATTTT
CASSGRQIGDTQYF
>TRBV7-6|.|.|TRBJ2-2
TGTGCCAGCAGCCCATTAGCGGCCCAGAGGGAGCTGTTTTTT
CASSPLAAQRELFF
>TRBV23-1|.|.|TRBJ1-2
TGCGCCAGCAGTCAATCGTGCAGGGGCTTTTGCGGCTACACCTTC
CASSQSCRGFCGYTF
>TRBV4-3|TRBD1|medium-sized|TRBJ1-2
TGCGCCAGCAGCCAAGACTCCGGGACAGGGGCCGGCTACACCTTC
CASSQDSGTGAGYTF
>TRBV2|.|few|TRBJ2-1
TGTGCCAGCAGTAACAGGGAGAGGGCCTACAATGAGCAGTTCTTC
CASSNRERAYNEQFF
>TRBV7-9|TRBD1|.|TRBJ2-7
TGTGCCAGCAGCTTAGGGGGGACAGGGGGGGCCTACGAGCAGTACTTC
CASSLGGTGGAYEQYF
>TRBV2|.|many|TRBJ2-2
TGTGCCAGCAGTGAAGGGGCGGGGCCGAGCACCGGGGAGCTGTTTTTT
CASSEGAGPSTGELFF
>TRBV6-5|.|many|TRBJ2-2
TGTGCCAGCAGTTCCGGGACTGTAAACACCGGGGAGCTGTTTTTT
CASSSGTVNTGELFF
>TRBV6-5|TRBD1|many|TRBJ1-4
TGTGCCAGCAGGCTGACAGGGGGCGGCGAAAAACTGTTTTTT
CASRLTGGGEKLFF
>TRBV6-5|TRBD2|many|TRBJ2-3
TGTGCCAGCAGCCGACTAGCGGGCCTTGATACGCAGTATTTT
CASSRLAGLDTQYF
>TRBV6-1|TRBD1|few|TRBJ1-2
TGTGCCAGCAGTGAACTACAGGGGAGTTTTGGCGGCTACACCTTC
CASSELQGSFGGYTF
>TRBV7-9|TRBD1|few|TRBJ1-2
TGTGCCAGCAGCTTAGGGACAGGGGTCTATTATGGCGGCTACACCTTC
CASSLGTGVYYGGYTF